The sequence of this TCR beta chain was determined in a study of early T cells in non-severe SARS-CoV-2 infection. Study information: Bulk RNA taken from unsorted whole blood was sequenced, leaving chains unpaired.

A note on this clonotype: The antigen remains undetermined.

V was pared by 5 bases and J by 8 bases, with 7 bases of the junction left unmatched. CDR1 is LNHDA, CDR2 SQIVND, per germline (reference sequence). The CDR3 has 14 residues. General observations from the study: There was a bias toward anti-spike CD8 responses in VDJdb matching, which missed private and CD4 specificities.

Individual cDNA molecules received unique molecular identifiers during library preparation. TCRdb analysed the 5' RACE reads with MiXCR anew, one entry per CDR3 protein. Among 97,000 or so distinct CDR3 sequences, 10% to 15% were seen once, and the ten largest hold roughly 6.2%. Specimen: whole blood. The chain couples TRBV19 to TRBJ1-4; 8 nucleotides match TRBD1. The receptor was derived from an adult who was a healthcare worker with PCR-confirmed SARS-CoV-2 infection or an uninfected control (not recorded which). Written as DNA, the CDR3 is TGTGCCAGTAGTGGACAGGGCCTTTGGGAAAAACTGTTTTTT. Encoded protein: CASSGQGLWEKLFF.